This T cell receptor beta chain was documented in a study of CD8 T cells in ankylosing spondylitis. Deletions cut 0 bases from V and 5 bases from J, with 9 bases between. Germline CDR1 is SGHRS and CDR2 is YFSETQ. The CDR3 consists of 14 residues. Study results and caveats: Reportedly, matched ankylosing spondylitis synovial fluid was significantly enriched for disease-linked clones. Relatively rare in peripheral blood, disease-linked clones were also CD8+. Characteristic of ankylosing spondylitis blood, it appeared, was a TCR beta motif comprising several highly homologous variants.

As regards this clonotype: Its target is unknown.

Using quantitative 5'-RACE with molecular barcodes, the authors made TCR beta libraries. Each CDR3 protein is one row after TCRdb ran MiXCR on the 5' RACE reads. The sample holds 250,000 to 300,000 distinct CDR3 sequences, 20% seen once. The sample comprised blood, either unsorted or a sorted T cell fraction (not recorded which). V is TRBV5-1 and J is TRBJ2-1; D is undetermined. The source of this sequence is a male donor with ankylosing spondylitis or in good health (not recorded which). In nucleotides, the CDR3 is TGCGCCAGCAGCTTGGACAGACAAGACAATGAGCAGTTCTTC. The encoded protein is CASSLDRQDNEQFF.